This T cell receptor (beta chain) emerged from a study of type 1 regulatory T cells. Study at large: T-allo10 is an in vitro-generated, Tr1-enriched CD4 T cell product specific for alloantigen.

TCRdb re-analysed the reads in MiXCR, keeping a single row per CDR3 protein. The sample holds 12,000 to 15,000 distinct CDR3 sequences, about an eighth seen once. There are 18 residues in the CDR3. Losses at the gene ends were 3 bases for V and 0 bases for J; bases not matched to a gene: 7. This clonotype was counted many times. Its antigen is as yet unknown. The V and J genes are TRBV12-3 or TRBV12-4 and TRBJ2-2; 10 bases agree with TRBD2. This clonotype was obtained from a human donor in good health. Sequenced: cultured T cells, either the whole culture or a sorted T cell fraction (not recorded which). The CDR3 nucleotides are TGTGCCAGCAGTTTGGGGACTAGCGTATCCGCGAACACCGGGGAGCTGTTTTTT. It codes for CASSLGTSVSANTGELFF.